This paragraph covers one T cell receptor beta chain sequence. About 90 million PBMCs were counted before genomic DNA extraction. This sample was taken from a study of shared clonotypes between healthy human individuals. Input per replicate PCR of unsorted PBMC was about 300 ng DNA, corresponding to 25,000 to 30,000 T cell genomes. Ten immunoSEQ deep assay plates served to sequence unsorted PBMC DNA. Clones were read by immunoSEQ multiplex PCR, and TCRdb kept only the in-frame ones, dropping some. The top ten clones hold more than 10% of a sample with 470,000 or so clones, around 80% of them seen once. CDR1 is SNHLY and CDR2 is FYNNEI in the germline V gene. This CDR3 contains 15 residues. Trimming cost V 6 bases and J 4 bases, with 18 bases left between them.

The clonotype comes from a woman between 40 and 55 years old in good health. Some clones in this sample may be carry-over from other donors' samples. Sequenced sample: PBMCs. The rearrangement uses TRBV2 and TRBJ2-5, with D perhaps TRBD1 or TRBD2 (5 bases each). The CDR3 DNA reads as TGTGCCAGCAGCCCGAATCCGATTGGGGGAGAGACCCAGTACTTC. Translated: CASSPNPIGGETQYF.